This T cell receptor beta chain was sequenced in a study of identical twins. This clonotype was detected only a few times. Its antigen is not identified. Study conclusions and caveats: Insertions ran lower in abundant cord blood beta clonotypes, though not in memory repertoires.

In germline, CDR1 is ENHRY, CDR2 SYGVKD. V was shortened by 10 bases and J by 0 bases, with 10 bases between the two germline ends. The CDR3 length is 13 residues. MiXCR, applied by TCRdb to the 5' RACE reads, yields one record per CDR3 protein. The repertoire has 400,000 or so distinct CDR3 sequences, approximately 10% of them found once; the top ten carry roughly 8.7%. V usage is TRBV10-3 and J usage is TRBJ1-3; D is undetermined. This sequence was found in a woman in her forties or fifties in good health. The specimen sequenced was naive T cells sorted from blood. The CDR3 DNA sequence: TGTGCCACCACAATAAACTCTGGAAACACCATATATTTT. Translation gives CATTINSGNTIYF.